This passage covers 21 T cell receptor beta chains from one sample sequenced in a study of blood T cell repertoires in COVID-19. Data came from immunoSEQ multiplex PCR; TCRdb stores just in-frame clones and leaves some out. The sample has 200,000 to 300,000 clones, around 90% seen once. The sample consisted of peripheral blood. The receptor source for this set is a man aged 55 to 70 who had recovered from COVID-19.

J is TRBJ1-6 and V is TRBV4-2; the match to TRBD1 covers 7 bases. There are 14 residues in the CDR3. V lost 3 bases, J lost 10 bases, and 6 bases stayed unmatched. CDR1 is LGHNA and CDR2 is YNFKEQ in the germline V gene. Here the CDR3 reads CASSHRDSESPLHF. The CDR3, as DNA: TGTGCCAGCAGCCACCGGGACAGCGAGTCACCCCTCCACTTT.

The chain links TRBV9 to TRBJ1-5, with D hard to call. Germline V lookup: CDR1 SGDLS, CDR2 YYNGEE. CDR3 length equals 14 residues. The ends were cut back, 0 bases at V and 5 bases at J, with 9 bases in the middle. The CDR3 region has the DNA TGTGCCAGCAGCGTAGATGAGGGCTATCAGCCCCAGCATTTT. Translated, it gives CASSVDEGYQPQHF.

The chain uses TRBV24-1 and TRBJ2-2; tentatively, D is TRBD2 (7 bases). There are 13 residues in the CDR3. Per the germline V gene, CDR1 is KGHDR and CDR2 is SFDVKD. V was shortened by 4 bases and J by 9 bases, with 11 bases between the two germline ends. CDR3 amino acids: CATSEGGLRELFF. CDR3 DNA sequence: TGTGCCACCAGTGAGGGGGGGCTGAGGGAGCTGTTTTTT.

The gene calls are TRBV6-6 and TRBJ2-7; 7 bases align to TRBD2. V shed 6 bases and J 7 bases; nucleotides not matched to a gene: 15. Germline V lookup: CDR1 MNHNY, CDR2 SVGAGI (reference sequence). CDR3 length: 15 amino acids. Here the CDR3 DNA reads TGTGCCAGCAGGAACGGGGGGACCCTTGAGGGAGAGCAGTACTTC. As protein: CASRNGGTLEGEQYF.

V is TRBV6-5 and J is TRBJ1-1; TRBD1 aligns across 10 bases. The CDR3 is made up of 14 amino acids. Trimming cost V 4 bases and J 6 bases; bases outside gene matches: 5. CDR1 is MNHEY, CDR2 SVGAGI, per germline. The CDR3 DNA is TGTGCCAGCAGTTCCCGACAGGGGGCCTCTGAAGCTTTCTTT. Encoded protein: CASSSRQGASEAFF.

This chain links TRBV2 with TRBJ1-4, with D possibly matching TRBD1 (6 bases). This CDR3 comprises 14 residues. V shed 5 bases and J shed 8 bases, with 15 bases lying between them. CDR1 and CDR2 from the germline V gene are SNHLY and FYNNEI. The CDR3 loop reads CASSQQGSREKLFF. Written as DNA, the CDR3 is TGTGCCAGCAGTCAACAGGGCTCGCGGGAAAAACTGTTTTTT.

The CDR3 sequence is CASSLNGQSATQYF. In DNA form, the CDR3 reads TGTGCCAGCAGCTTGAATGGACAGAGCGCGACCCAGTACTTC. This rearrangement joins TRBV5-8 to TRBJ2-5; weak D call: TRBD1 (6 bases). CDR1 and CDR2 from the germline V gene are SGHTS and YDEGEE. Trimming pared 1 base from V and 7 bases from J, leaving 14 bases between. This CDR3 has 14 residues.

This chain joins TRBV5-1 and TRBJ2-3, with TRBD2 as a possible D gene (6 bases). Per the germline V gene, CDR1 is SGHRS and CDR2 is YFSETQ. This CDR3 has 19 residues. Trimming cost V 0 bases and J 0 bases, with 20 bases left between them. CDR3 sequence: CASSLAGAGSPGSTDTQYF. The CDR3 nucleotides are TGCGCCAGCAGCTTGGCCGGGGCGGGAAGCCCAGGGAGCACAGATACGCAGTATTTT.

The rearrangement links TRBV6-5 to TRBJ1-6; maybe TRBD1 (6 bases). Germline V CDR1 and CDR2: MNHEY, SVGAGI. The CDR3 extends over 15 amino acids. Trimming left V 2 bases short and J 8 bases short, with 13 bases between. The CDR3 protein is CASSYAGARDSPLHF. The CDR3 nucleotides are TGTGCCAGCAGTTACGCGGGGGCGCGGGATTCACCCCTCCACTTT.

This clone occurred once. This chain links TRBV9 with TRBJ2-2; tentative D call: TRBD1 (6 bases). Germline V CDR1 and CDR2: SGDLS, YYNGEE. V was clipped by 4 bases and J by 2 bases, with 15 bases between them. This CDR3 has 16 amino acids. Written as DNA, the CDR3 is TGTGCCAGCAGCCCCTACGCAGGGGACAACACCGGGGAGCTGTTTTTT. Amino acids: CASSPYAGDNTGELFF.

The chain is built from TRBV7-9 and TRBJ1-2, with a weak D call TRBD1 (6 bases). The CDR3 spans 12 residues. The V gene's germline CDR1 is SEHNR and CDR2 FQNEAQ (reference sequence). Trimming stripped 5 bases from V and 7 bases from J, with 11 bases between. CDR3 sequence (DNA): TGTGCCAGCAGCCGACAGGACAGTGGCTACACCTTC. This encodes CASSRQDSGYTF. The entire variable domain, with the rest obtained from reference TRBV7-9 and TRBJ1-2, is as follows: DTGVSQNPRHKITKRGQNVTFRCDPISEHNRLYWYRQTLGQGPEFLTYFQNEAQLEKSRLLSDRFSAERPKGSFSTLEIQRTEQGDSAMYLCASSRQDSGYTFGSGTRLTVV.

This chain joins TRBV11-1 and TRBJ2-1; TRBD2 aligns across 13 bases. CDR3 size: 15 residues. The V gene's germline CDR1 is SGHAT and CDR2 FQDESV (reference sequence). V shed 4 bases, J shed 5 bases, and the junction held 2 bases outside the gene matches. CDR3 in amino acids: CASSSGLAGNNEQFF. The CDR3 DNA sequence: TGTGCCAGCAGCTCGGGACTAGCGGGAAACAATGAGCAGTTCTTC.

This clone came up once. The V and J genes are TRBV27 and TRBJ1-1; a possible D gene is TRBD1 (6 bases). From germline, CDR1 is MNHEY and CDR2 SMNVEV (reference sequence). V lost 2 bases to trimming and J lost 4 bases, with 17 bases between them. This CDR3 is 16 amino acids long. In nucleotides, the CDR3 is TGTGCCAGCAGTTTAGATGGGGGCCGGGGAGTCACTGAAGCTTTCTTT. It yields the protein CASSLDGGRGVTEAFF.

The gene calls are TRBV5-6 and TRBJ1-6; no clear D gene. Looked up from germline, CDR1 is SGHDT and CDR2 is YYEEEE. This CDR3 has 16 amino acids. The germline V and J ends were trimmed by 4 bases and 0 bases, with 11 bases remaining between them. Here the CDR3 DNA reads TGTGCCAGCAGCCCGGCGGGGAGCTCCTATAATTCACCCCTCCACTTT. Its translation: CASSPAGSSYNSPLHF. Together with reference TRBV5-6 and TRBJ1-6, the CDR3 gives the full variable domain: DAGVTQSPTHLIKTRGQQVTLRCSPKSGHDTVSWYQQALGQGPQFIFQYYEEEERQRGNFPDRFSGHQFPNYSSELNVNALLLGDSALYLCASSPAGSSYNSPLHFGNGTRLTVT.

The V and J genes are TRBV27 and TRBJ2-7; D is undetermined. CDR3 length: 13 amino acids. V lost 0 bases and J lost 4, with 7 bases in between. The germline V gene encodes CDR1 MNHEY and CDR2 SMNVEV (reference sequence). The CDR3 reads CASSLSSVYEQYF. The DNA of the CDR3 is TGTGCCAGCAGTTTATCATCGGTTTACGAGCAGTACTTC.

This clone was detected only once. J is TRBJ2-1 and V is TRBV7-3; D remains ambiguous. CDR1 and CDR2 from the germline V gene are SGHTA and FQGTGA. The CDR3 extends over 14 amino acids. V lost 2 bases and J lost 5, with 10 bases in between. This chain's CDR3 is CASSLSAGNNEQFF. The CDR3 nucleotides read TGTGCCAGCAGCTTATCGGCAGGCAACAATGAGCAGTTCTTC. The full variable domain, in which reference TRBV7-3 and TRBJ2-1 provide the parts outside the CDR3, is GAGVSQTPSNKVTEKGKYVELRCDPISGHTALYWYRQSLGQGPEFLIYFQGTGAADDSGLPNDRFFAVRPEGSVSTLKIQRTERGDSAVYLCASSLSAGNNEQFFGPGTRLTVL.

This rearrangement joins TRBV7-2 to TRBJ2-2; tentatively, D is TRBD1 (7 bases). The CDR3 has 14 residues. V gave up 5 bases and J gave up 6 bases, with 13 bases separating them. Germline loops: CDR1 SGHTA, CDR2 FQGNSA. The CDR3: CASSILRGAGELFF. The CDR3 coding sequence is TGTGCCAGCAGCATCCTCAGGGGGGCCGGGGAGCTGTTTTTT.

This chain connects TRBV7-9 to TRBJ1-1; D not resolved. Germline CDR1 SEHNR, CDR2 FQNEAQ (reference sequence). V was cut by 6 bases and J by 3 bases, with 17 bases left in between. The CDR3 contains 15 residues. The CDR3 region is CASRYPEAGDTEAFF. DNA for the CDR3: TGTGCCAGCAGGTACCCGGAGGCTGGGGACACTGAAGCTTTCTTT.

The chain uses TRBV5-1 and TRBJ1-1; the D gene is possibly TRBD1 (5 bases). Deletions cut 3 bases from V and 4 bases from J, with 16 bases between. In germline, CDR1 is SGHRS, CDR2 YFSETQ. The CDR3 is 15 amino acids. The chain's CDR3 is CASSSDGGRGTEAFF. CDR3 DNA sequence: TGCGCCAGCAGCTCTGATGGGGGGAGAGGCACTGAAGCTTTCTTT.

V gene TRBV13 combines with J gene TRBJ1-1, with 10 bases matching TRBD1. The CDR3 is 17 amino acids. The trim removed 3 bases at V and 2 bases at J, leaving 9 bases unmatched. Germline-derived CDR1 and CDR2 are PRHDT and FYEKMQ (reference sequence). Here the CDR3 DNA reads TGTGCCAGCAGCTTTCACCATCGGACAGGGGGTAACACTGAAGCTTTCTTT. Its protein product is CASSFHHRTGGNTEAFF.

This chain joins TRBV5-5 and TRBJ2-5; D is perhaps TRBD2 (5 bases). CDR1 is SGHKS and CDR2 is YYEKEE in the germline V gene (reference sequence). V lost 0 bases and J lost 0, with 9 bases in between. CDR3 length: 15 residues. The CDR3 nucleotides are TGTGCCAGCAGCTTGGAAGGAGGAGACCAAGAGACCCAGTACTTC. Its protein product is CASSLEGGDQETQYF.